What follows is one T cell receptor (beta chain) and its context. Antigen specificity is unknown. The table came from immunoSEQ multiplex PCR; TCRdb's copy has only in-frame clones and leaves some out. The repertoire holds 100,000 to 150,000 clones, with around 90% as singletons. Stated time point: blood 2 weeks post-SBRT. Stated treatment: 15 Gy SBRT to primary tumor, nephrectomy 4 weeks later. This sample is drawn from a study of radiation and T cells in renal cell carcinoma. Study-wide findings and caveats: In blood, top tumor clones expanded by 2 weeks, shrinking by 4.

This receptor was identified in a woman aged 70-85 years with renal cell carcinoma. The sequencing here drew on blood, taken from a patient whose treatment included radiotherapy and nephrectomy.

DNA for the CDR3: TGTGCCAGCAGTTTTACTCGAACCGATACGCAGTATTTT. Translation gives CASSFTRTDTQYF. V and J are TRBV5-4 and TRBJ2-3, with unresolved D. Deletions cut 5 bases from V and 6 bases from J, with 13 bases between. Germline-derived CDR1 and CDR2 are SGHNT and YYREEE (reference sequence). The CDR3 sequence is 13 residues long.